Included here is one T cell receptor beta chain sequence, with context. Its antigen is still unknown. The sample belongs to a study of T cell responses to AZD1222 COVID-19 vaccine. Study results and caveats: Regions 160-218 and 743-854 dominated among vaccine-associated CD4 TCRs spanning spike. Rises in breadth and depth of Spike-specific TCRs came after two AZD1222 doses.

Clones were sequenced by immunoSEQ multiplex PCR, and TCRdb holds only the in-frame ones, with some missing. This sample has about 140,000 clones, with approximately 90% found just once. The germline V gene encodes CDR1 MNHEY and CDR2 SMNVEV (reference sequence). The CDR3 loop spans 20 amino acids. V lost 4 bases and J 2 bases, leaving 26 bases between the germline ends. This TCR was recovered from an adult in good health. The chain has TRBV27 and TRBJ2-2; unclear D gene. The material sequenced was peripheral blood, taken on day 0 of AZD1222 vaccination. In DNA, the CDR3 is TGTGCCAGCAGTTCGCTACTAAGACTGAAACCCCTTGAAAACACCGGGGAGCTGTTTTTT. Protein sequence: CASSSLLRLKPLENTGELFF.